The 26 T cell receptor beta chains given below trace back to one sample, sequenced in a study of T cell repertoires in cytomegalovirus infection. MiXCR, run by TCRdb on the reads, gives a single entry per CDR3 protein. Here the sample spans approximately 1,000,000 distinct CDR3 sequences, less than 40% being singletons. For these TCRs, the target antigens are not known. Material: cultured CD8+ T cells from PBMCs, obtained from culture after CMV antigen stimulation. These receptors were obtained from a human donor in good health (CMV status not recorded). Some clones in this sample may be carry-over from other donors' samples.

The chain is built from TRBV20-1 and TRBJ2-7, with D possibly being TRBD1 (6 bases). Trimming stripped 0 bases from V and 2 bases from J, with 11 bases between. CDR3 length: 14 amino acids. Germline loops: CDR1 DFQATT, CDR2 SNEGSKA (reference sequence). The CDR3 is CSARDLDSPYEQYV. The CDR3 region has the DNA TGCAGTGCTAGAGATCTGGACAGCCCCTACGAGCAGTACGTC.

The V call is TRBV7-2, the J call TRBJ2-1; D is unclear. The germline CDR1 and CDR2 sequences are SGHTA and FQGNSA. Between the trimmed V and J ends, which lost 2 bases and 4 bases, there was a span of 15 bases. The length of the CDR3 is 16 residues. The CDR3 protein is CASSLPDSRLYNEQFF. The DNA for the CDR3 is TGTGCCAGCAGCTTACCAGACTCGCGGCTTTACAATGAGCAGTTCTTC.

As to this clonotype: A read error may produce the germline difference seen at one junction end. The gene calls are TRBV5-1 and TRBJ2-3; D is possibly TRBD1 (6 bases). The germline gives CDR1 SGHRS, CDR2 YFSETQ. This CDR3 is built from 16 residues. The CDR3 DNA is TGCGCCAGCAGCCCCATTGACAGGCTTAACACAGATACACAGTATTTT. Amino acid sequence: CASSPIDRLNTDTQYF.

This rearrangement joins TRBV7-6 to TRBJ2-3, with unresolved D. Germline V gene lookup returns CDR1 SGHVS and CDR2 FNYEAQ. Trimming left V 7 bases short and J 5 bases short, with 10 bases between. The CDR3 spans 12 residues. The CDR3 nucleotides read TGTGCCAGCACCTCCTCAGGAGATACGCAGTATTTT. This encodes CASTSSGDTQYF.

The chain has TRBV9 and TRBJ2-2, with D tentatively TRBD1 or TRBD2 (5 bases each). V gave up 2 bases and J gave up 5 bases, with 19 bases separating them. Germline V lookup: CDR1 SGDLS, CDR2 YYNGEE. This CDR3 has 17 amino acids. The CDR3 region has the DNA TGTGCCAGCAGCGTGCCCCGCCGGGGTGGGGCGACCGGGGAGCTGTTTTTT. Translating it yields CASSVPRRGGATGELFF.

V is TRBV6-4 and J is TRBJ2-5; 9 positions agree with TRBD2. Germline V lookup: CDR1 MRHNA, CDR2 SNTAGT. CDR3 length equals 17 residues. The V and J ends lost 6 bases and 1 base, in that order; junction bases with no gene match: 12. CDR3 coding DNA: TGTGCCAGCAGGGGATATAGCGGGGGCATACCCCAAGAGACCCAGTACTTC. Its translation is CASRGYSGGIPQETQYF.

At least ten counts were recorded for this clonotype. The chain uses TRBV7-6 and TRBJ1-3, with unresolved D. This CDR3 has 13 residues. In germline, CDR1 is SGHVS, CDR2 FNYEAQ. Trimming took 6 bases from V and 2 from J, leaving 8 bases between them. The chain's CDR3 is CASSGPPGNTIYF. The DNA for the CDR3 is TGTGCCAGCAGTGGGCCTCCTGGAAACACCATATATTTT.

This clonotype has only a few counts. V and J are TRBV27 and TRBJ2-3, with 9 bases identical to TRBD1. The CDR3 extends over 16 amino acids. V dropped 6 bases and J dropped 0; count of bases not matched to a gene: 7. Germline CDR1 and CDR2: MNHEY and SMNVEV (reference sequence). The CDR3 nucleotides read TGTGCCAGCAGAAGGACAGGGGAATTGAGCACAGATACGCAGTATTTT. It specifies CASRRTGELSTDTQYF.

This chain links TRBV12-3 or TRBV12-4 with TRBJ2-5, with a tentative D call TRBD2 (7 bases). The CDR3 runs 15 residues. Trimming took off 5 bases at V and 4 bases at J, with 17 bases between the two ends. The CDR3 DNA follows: TGTGCCAGCAGTCCCCAGGGGCGGGGGAGAGAGACCCAGTACTTC. This translates into CASSPQGRGRETQYF.

This clonotype was seen a few times. V and J are TRBV19 and TRBJ1-5, with D unresolved. V lost 1 base to trimming and J lost 7 bases, with 11 bases between them. CDR1 LNHDA and CDR2 SQIVND come from the germline V gene (reference sequence). The CDR3 has 14 residues. The CDR3 sequence is CASSIGGMGQPQHF. In DNA form, the CDR3 reads TGTGCCAGTAGTATAGGCGGGATGGGCCAGCCCCAGCATTTT.

The V and J genes are TRBV11-3 and TRBJ1-1, with D perhaps matching TRBD1 (6 bases). This CDR3 has 17 amino acids. Germline V gene lookup returns CDR1 SGHNT and CDR2 YENEEA. Trimming removed 4 bases at V and 3 bases at J, with 21 bases between. CDR3 nucleotide sequence: TGTGCCAGCAGCTCCCTAACACAGGGACGGGGATACACTGAAGCTTTCTTT. It translates to CASSSLTQGRGYTEAFF.

The V and J genes are TRBV7-8 and TRBJ2-7; no clear D gene. The CDR3 covers 12 residues. The germline V gene has CDR1 SGHVS and CDR2 FQNEAQ. V lost 5 bases to trimming and J lost 7 bases, with 12 bases between them. The CDR3: CASSPRRQEQYF. The CDR3 nucleotides read TGTGCCAGCAGCCCACGTCGGCAGGAGCAGTACTTC.

The V call is TRBV28, the J call TRBJ1-5; the D is unclear. CDR3 length equals 19 residues. CDR1 is MDHEN, CDR2 SYDVKM, per germline. Trimming cost V 3 bases and J 2 bases, with 23 bases left between them. This CDR3 is CASSFIPGFLETGNQPQHF. CDR3 bases: TGTGCCAGCAGTTTTATTCCGGGCTTCCTTGAGACGGGCAATCAGCCCCAGCATTTT. Together with reference TRBV28 and TRBJ1-5, the CDR3 gives the full variable domain: DVKVTQSSRYLVKRTGEKVFLECVQDMDHENMFWYRQDPGLGLRLIYFSYDVKMKEKGDIPEGYSVSREKKERFSLILESASTNQTSMYLCASSFIPGFLETGNQPQHFGDGTRLSIL.

J is TRBJ2-3 and V is TRBV7-6; D perhaps matches TRBD1 (5 bases). This CDR3 has 13 residues. The germline V gene encodes CDR1 SGHVS and CDR2 FNYEAQ. Trimming left V 4 bases short and J 9 bases short, with 14 bases between. Here the CDR3 reads CASSSPKGRTQYF. CDR3 DNA sequence: TGTGCCAGCAGCTCCCCTAAGGGGCGCACGCAGTATTTT. Full variable domain (missing parts from reference TRBV7-6 and TRBJ2-3): GAGVSQSPRYKVTKRGQDVALRCDPISGHVSLYWYRQALGQGPEFLTYFNYEAQQDKSGLPNDRFSAERPEGSISTLTIQRTEQRDSAMYRCASSSPKGRTQYFGPGTRLTVL.

This clonotype has a count of ten or more. The chain joins TRBV7-8 to TRBJ1-6, with D perhaps TRBD1 (5 bases). The CDR3 consists of 14 residues. Germline V gene lookup returns CDR1 SGHVS and CDR2 FQNEAQ. Trimming removed 1 base at V and 6 bases at J, with 7 bases between. The CDR3 loop reads CASSLGGSNSPLHF. The CDR3 nucleotides are TGTGCCAGCAGCTTAGGGGGGTCTAATTCACCCCTCCACTTT.

This clonotype was seen more than once but under ten times. The gene calls are TRBV19 and TRBJ2-7; TRBD1 matches at 7 bases. V trimming: 1 base; J trimming: 0 bases; junction bases outside the gene matches: 3. CDR1 LNHDA and CDR2 SQIVND come from the germline V gene (reference sequence). The CDR3 contains 15 residues. The CDR3 here is CASSIARGFSYEQYF. The CDR3 region has the DNA TGTGCCAGTAGTATAGCCAGGGGGTTCTCCTACGAGCAGTACTTC. Full variable domain (rest looked up from reference TRBV19 and TRBJ2-7): DGGITQSPKYLFRKEGQNVTLSCEQNLNHDAMYWYRQDPGQGLRLIYYSQIVNDFQKGDIAEGYSVSREKKESFPLTVTSAQKNPTAFYLCASSIARGFSYEQYFGPGTRLTVT.

A single count supports this clonotype. The chain carries TRBV19 and TRBJ1-1; D remains ambiguous. V dropped 7 bases and J dropped 0 bases, with 15 bases sitting between them. The CDR3 extends over 15 amino acids. Germline values: CDR1 LNHDA, CDR2 SQIVND (reference sequence). CDR3 sequence: CASTASGNLNTEAFF. The CDR3 DNA is TGTGCCAGTACCGCCTCGGGGAATCTGAACACTGAAGCTTTCTTT. The variable domain in full, with the rest retrieved from reference TRBV19 and TRBJ1-1, is DGGITQSPKYLFRKEGQNVTLSCEQNLNHDAMYWYRQDPGQGLRLIYYSQIVNDFQKGDIAEGYSVSREKKESFPLTVTSAQKNPTAFYLCASTASGNLNTEAFFGQGTRLTVV.

The rearrangement joins TRBV5-6 to TRBJ1-6; tentatively, D is TRBD1 (5 bases). Looked up from germline, CDR1 is SGHDT and CDR2 is YYEEEE. The CDR3 contains 15 residues. Trimming left V 3 bases short and J 9 bases short, with 16 bases between. CDR3 region: CASSSPGGMGSPLHF. CDR3 sequence (DNA): TGTGCCAGCAGCTCACCCGGGGGGATGGGTTCACCCCTCCACTTT.

This clonotype was recorded a few times. The DNA for the CDR3 is TGTGCCAGTAGTATCGAAAACCCAGGAGCTAACTATGGCTACACCTTC. Translated, it gives CASSIENPGANYGYTF. The chain joins TRBV19 to TRBJ1-2, with D hard to call. V was clipped by 3 bases and J by 0 bases, with 14 bases between them. Germline CDR1 is LNHDA and CDR2 is SQIVND (reference sequence). The CDR3 has 16 amino acids.

V and J are TRBV4-1 and TRBJ2-5, with 7 positions matching TRBD1. With V trimmed by 4 bases and J by 4 bases, 6 bases remained unmatched. In germline, CDR1 is MGHRA, CDR2 YSYEKL. This CDR3 contains 14 residues. This CDR3 reads CASSRDSLGETQYF. The CDR3 nucleotides are TGCGCCAGCAGCCGGGACAGCCTAGGAGAGACCCAGTACTTC.

This clonotype was counted between two and nine times. The CDR3 is CSARNMHPADTQYF. The CDR3 DNA is TGCAGTGCTAGAAATATGCATCCAGCCGATACGCAGTATTTT. The chain is built from TRBV20-1 and TRBJ2-3, with D unclear. Germline V gives CDR1 DFQATT, CDR2 SNEGSKA (reference sequence). The V and J ends lost 2 bases and 6 bases respectively, with 15 bases between them. The CDR3 has 14 residues.

V is TRBV6-5 and J is TRBJ2-2, with 11 bases aligning to TRBD2. J gave up 3 bases and V 5 bases, and 8 bases lay outside the gene matches. Germline V lookup: CDR1 MNHEY, CDR2 SVGAGI. The CDR3 totals 17 residues. DNA for the CDR3: TGTGCCAGCAGTCCCTTAGCGGGGGGGCCTGACACCGGGGAGCTGTTTTTT. Translation: CASSPLAGGPDTGELFF.

The sample holds a few counts of this clonotype. J is TRBJ2-5 and V is TRBV20-1, with 11 bases fitting TRBD2. Germline loops: CDR1 DFQATT, CDR2 SNEGSKA (reference sequence). Trimming at V came to 0 bases and at J to 5 bases, leaving 2 bases not matched to a gene. The CDR3 is 14 amino acids. The CDR3 nucleotides are TGCAGTGCTAGAGATCGACTAGCGGGGGAGACCCAGTACTTC. Its translation is CSARDRLAGETQYF.

This clonotype was seen only a few times. The rearrangement uses TRBV6-5 and TRBJ1-1, with no clear D. V gave up 6 bases and J gave up 1 base, with 12 bases separating them. This CDR3 has 14 amino acids. Germline lookup yields CDR1 MNHEY and CDR2 SVGAGI. In DNA form, the CDR3 reads TGTGCCAGCAGCCCTGACACCCGGAACACTGAAGCTTTCTTT. It is translated as CASSPDTRNTEAFF.

This clonotype was found a few times. The chain links TRBV6-2 or TRBV6-3 to TRBJ2-7; a possible D gene is TRBD1 (5 bases). CDR3 length equals 14 residues. CDR1 is MNHEY, CDR2 SVGEGT, per germline. The germline V and J ends were trimmed by 5 bases and 1 base, with 12 bases remaining between them. CDR3 region: CASSAWGSSYEQYV. The CDR3 DNA reads as TGTGCCAGCAGTGCTTGGGGCTCTTCCTACGAGCAGTACGTC.

This clonotype was observed many times. This chain connects TRBV7-2 to TRBJ1-5; the match to TRBD1 covers 9 bases. The CDR3 is 16 amino acids. Germline V gene lookup returns CDR1 SGHTA and CDR2 FQGNSA. J lost 2 bases, V lost 2 bases, and 4 bases had no gene match. The CDR3 DNA is TGTGCCAGCAGCTTAATTAGGGACAGGGGCAATCAGCCCCAGCATTTT. It codes for CASSLIRDRGNQPQHF. Drawing the rest from reference TRBV7-2 and TRBJ1-5, the complete variable domain is GAGVSQSPSNKVTEKGKDVELRCDPISGHTALYWYRQSLGQGLEFLIYFQGNSAPDKSGLPSDRFSAERTGGSVSTLTIQRTQQEDSAVYLCASSLIRDRGNQPQHFGDGTRLSIL.